The clone carrying this T cell receptor beta chain came up a few times. Its target is unknown. These data originate in a study of CD8 T cells in ankylosing spondylitis. Whole-study findings and limits: Roughly eight highly homologous variants made up a TCR beta motif that seemed to typify ankylosing spondylitis blood. As for the disease-linked clones, they showed a CD8+ phenotype and occurred at relatively low frequencies in peripheral blood.

By quantitative 5'-RACE with molecular barcodes, the TCR beta libraries were made. TCRdb re-analysed the 5' RACE reads in MiXCR, keeping a single row per CDR3 protein. The sample has some 700,000 distinct CDR3 sequences; around 20% are singletons. V was clipped by 3 bases and J by 6 bases, with 15 bases between them. Germline V lookup: CDR1 SQVTM, CDR2 ANQGSEA. This CDR3 region has 13 residues. The V and J genes are TRBV29-1 and TRBJ2-7; D tentatively fits TRBD1 or TRBD2 (5 bases each). The material sequenced was blood, either unsorted or a sorted T cell fraction (not recorded which). The TCR was taken from a male donor with ankylosing spondylitis. The CDR3 DNA follows: TGCAGCGTTGATGAGGGTGGACAAGGCGAGCAGTACTTC. Its translation: CSVDEGGQGEQYF.